The 25 T cell receptor beta chains presented below share a single source sample, sequenced in a study of technical replicates of blood from a handful of donors. TCRdb's copy holds only in-frame clones and misses some; the assay was immunoSEQ multiplex PCR. The sample has tens of thousands of clones, just over 85% seen once. Input material: PBMCs. These receptors were collected from a human donor in good health. Some clones in this sample may be carry-over from other donors' samples.

This sequence joins TRBV27 and TRBJ2-5, with 7 positions matching TRBD1. The CDR3 is 16 amino acids. Germline V gives CDR1 MNHEY, CDR2 SMNVEV (reference sequence). V shed 3 bases and J 7 bases; nucleotides not matched to a gene: 14. CDR3 amino acids: CASSFATGYRVATQYF. In DNA, the CDR3 is TGTGCCAGCAGTTTCGCGACAGGGTACAGGGTGGCGACCCAGTACTTC.

V gene TRBV4-3 combines with J gene TRBJ1-6; D might be TRBD1 (5 bases). V was pared by 0 bases and J by 10 bases, with 16 bases between. CDR3 length: 16 amino acids. Germline CDR1 and CDR2: LGHNA and YSLEER. CDR3 region: CASSQEAQGIRSPLHF. The CDR3 DNA is TGCGCCAGCAGCCAAGAAGCTCAGGGAATACGATCACCCCTCCACTTT.

The chain combines TRBV27 with TRBJ2-7; 10 bases are shared with TRBD1. With 4 bases clipped from V and 4 bases from J, the junction kept 4 bases outside the gene matches. Per germline, CDR1 MNHEY and CDR2 SMNVEV (reference sequence). The CDR3 consists of 14 residues. The CDR3 is CASSWDRGFYEQYF. The DNA for the CDR3 is TGTGCCAGCAGTTGGGACAGGGGCTTTTACGAGCAGTACTTC.

This rearrangement joins TRBV6-5 to TRBJ1-2; D remains ambiguous. V was cut by 2 bases and J by 4 bases, with 5 bases left in between. The CDR3 totals 12 residues. Germline CDR1 is MNHEY and CDR2 is SVGAGI. The CDR3 nucleotides are TGTGCCAGCAGTTACATCTCCTATGGCTACACCTTC. As protein: CASSYISYGYTF.

This clone was picked up one time. The genes are TRBV2 and TRBJ2-7, with D unclear. This CDR3 has 13 amino acids. CDR1 is SNHLY and CDR2 is FYNNEI in the germline V gene. With 7 bases removed from V and 6 bases from J, the gap between germline ends came to 16 bases. CDR3 sequence reads: CASTSVILGEQYF. CDR3 bases: TGTGCCAGCACGTCGGTGATCCTAGGCGAGCAGTACTTC.

The rearrangement links TRBV14 to TRBJ1-6; D is ambiguous. This CDR3 spans 15 amino acids. Germline V CDR1 and CDR2: SGHDN, FVKESK. Trimming took 1 base from V and 10 from J, leaving 14 bases between them. CDR3 protein: CASSQVEGRNSPLHF. CDR3 sequence (DNA): TGTGCCAGCAGCCAAGTTGAAGGGAGGAACTCACCCCTCCACTTT.

The chain recombines TRBV7-2 with TRBJ1-1; no definite D call. Germline V gene data show CDR1 as SGHTA and CDR2 as FQGNSA. V lost 3 bases to trimming and J lost 3 bases, with 8 bases between them. The CDR3 totals 13 residues. The CDR3 reads CASSFRRDTEAFF. For the CDR3, the DNA is TGTGCCAGCAGCTTCAGGAGGGACACTGAAGCTTTCTTT.

This chain links TRBV18 with TRBJ2-1; the D is unclear. The CDR3 totals 11 residues. Deletions cut 3 bases from V and 6 bases from J, with 3 bases between. Germline assignment: CDR1 KGHSH and CDR2 LQKENI. This CDR3 is CASSPSNEQFF. In DNA form, the CDR3 reads TGTGCCAGCTCACCTAGCAATGAGCAGTTCTTC. The full variable domain, rest sourced from reference TRBV18 and TRBJ2-1, is NAGVMQNPRHLVRRRGQEARLRCSPMKGHSHVYWYRQLPEEGLKFMVYLQKENIIDESGMPKERFSAEFPKEGPSILRIQQVVRGDSAAYFCASSPSNEQFFGPGTRLTVL.

V and J are TRBV4-3 and TRBJ2-7; 7 bases fit TRBD1. In germline, CDR1 is LGHNA, CDR2 YSLEER. Germline trimming cut 0 bases from V and 6 bases from J; bases unmatched to any gene: 11. There are 16 residues in the CDR3. The CDR3 region has the DNA TGCGCCAGCAGCCAAGACGCCGCAGGGGGTCAGAGCGAGCAGTACTTC. Translated: CASSQDAAGGQSEQYF.

The chain employs TRBV18 and TRBJ2-5, with D unresolved. From germline, CDR1 is KGHSH and CDR2 LQKENI. This CDR3 spans 14 amino acids. V lost 0 bases to trimming and J lost 7 bases, with 12 bases between them. The CDR3 coding sequence is TGTGCCAGCTCACCACCTGTCAGCGTCGGGACCCAGTACTTC. It codes for CASSPPVSVGTQYF.

This rearrangement joins TRBV6-6 to TRBJ2-1; the D gene is possibly TRBD2 (5 bases). V was cut by 2 bases and J by 5 bases, with 10 bases left in between. The CDR3 has 14 amino acids. CDR1 and CDR2 (germline): MNHNY, SVGAGI (reference sequence). CDR3 DNA: TGTGCCAGCAGTTACCCGGGAACACACAATGAGCAGTTCTTC. Translated: CASSYPGTHNEQFF.

The J gene is TRBJ2-7, the V gene TRBV6-5; tentatively, D is TRBD1 (6 bases). Looked up from germline, CDR1 is MNHEY and CDR2 is SVGAGI. CDR3 length: 12 amino acids. The V gene lost 6 bases and the J gene lost 7 bases, with 13 bases spanning the gap. The CDR3 spells CASRDSGREQYF. CDR3 coding DNA: TGTGCCAGCAGGGACAGCGGCCGGGAGCAGTACTTC.

This clone was detected once. V is TRBV6-1 and J is TRBJ1-5, with a tentative D call TRBD1 (6 bases). The CDR3 is made up of 15 amino acids. Germline-derived CDR1 and CDR2 are MNHNS and SASEGT. V lost 5 bases to trimming and J lost 3 bases, with 14 bases between them. Here the CDR3 DNA reads TGTGCCAGCAGTTTAGGGCAGGGGATCAATCAGCCCCAGCATTTT. Translation gives CASSLGQGINQPQHF.

V is TRBV7-8 and J is TRBJ1-5, with D possibly being TRBD1 (5 bases). The CDR3 has 16 amino acids. Trimming pared 1 base from V and 1 base from J, leaving 11 bases between. Germline CDR1 and CDR2: SGHVS and FQNEAQ. DNA for the CDR3: TGTGCCAGCAGCTTAGTCCCGGGACTGAGCAATCAGCCCCAGCATTTT. Protein: CASSLVPGLSNQPQHF.

This chain links TRBV7-2 with TRBJ2-7; perhaps TRBD2 as D (6 bases). The V gene lost 3 bases and the J gene lost 0 bases, with 9 bases spanning the gap. CDR3 length equals 14 residues. Germline V gives CDR1 SGHTA, CDR2 FQGNSA. The CDR3 nucleotides read TGTGCCAGCAGCTTTGCTAGCGCCTCCTACGAGCAGTACTTC. The encoded protein is CASSFASASYEQYF. The variable domain in full, with the rest retrieved from reference TRBV7-2 and TRBJ2-7, is GAGVSQSPSNKVTEKGKDVELRCDPISGHTALYWYRQSLGQGLEFLIYFQGNSAPDKSGLPSDRFSAERTGGSVSTLTIQRTQQEDSAVYLCASSFASASYEQYFGPGTRLTVT.

This clone was counted between two and nine times. V is TRBV18 and J is TRBJ1-3; no firm D call. Trimming took off 0 bases at V and 0 bases at J, with 12 bases between the two ends. Germline loops: CDR1 KGHSH, CDR2 LQKENI. CDR3 size: 17 residues. The CDR3 coding sequence is TGTGCCAGCTCACCACCGAGTTTGGGCGTCTCTGGAAACACCATATATTTT. It encodes CASSPPSLGVSGNTIYF.

This clone was detected once. This chain links TRBV6-5 with TRBJ2-7, with D perhaps matching TRBD2 (5 bases). The V gene's germline CDR1 is MNHEY and CDR2 SVGAGI. V dropped 6 bases and J dropped 3 bases, with 18 bases sitting between them. The CDR3 has 15 amino acids. The CDR3 reads CASRVLDRDFYEQYF. The CDR3 coding sequence is TGTGCCAGCAGGGTACTAGACCGAGACTTCTACGAGCAGTACTTC.

This clone was seen a few times. The chain combines TRBV25-1 with TRBJ2-7; D not certain. Trimming took 8 bases from V and 2 from J, leaving 7 bases between them. The germline V gene has CDR1 MGHDK and CDR2 SYGVNS. The CDR3 extends over 11 amino acids. The chain's CDR3 is CASFGTYEQYF. The CDR3 nucleotides are TGTGCCAGCTTTGGCACCTACGAGCAGTACTTC.

The V and J genes are TRBV5-1 and TRBJ2-7; D is possibly TRBD2 (7 bases). V lost 7 bases, J lost 5 bases, and 19 bases lay in between. CDR1 and CDR2 from the germline V gene are SGHRS and YFSETQ. This CDR3 spans 14 amino acids. CDR3 loop: CASSRGGGLDEQYF. The CDR3 region has the DNA TGCGCCAGCTCTCGAGGGGGGGGCTTGGACGAGCAGTACTTC.

This chain uses TRBV29-1 with TRBJ2-7; 10 bases line up with TRBD1. Per germline, CDR1 SQVTM and CDR2 ANQGSEA. CDR3 length: 15 residues. With 4 bases clipped from V and 0 bases from J, the junction kept 6 bases outside the gene matches. The CDR3 here is CSVAGDRGLSYEQYF. Here the CDR3 DNA reads TGCAGCGTTGCAGGGGACAGGGGTCTCTCCTACGAGCAGTACTTC.

The count of this clone is one. One end of the junction does not line up with germline, which may come from a read error. The V call is TRBV5-1, the J call TRBJ2-7, with D maybe TRBD1 (6 bases). In germline, CDR1 is SGHRS, CDR2 YFSETQ. The CDR3 has 16 residues. CDR3 in amino acids: CASNLGIQGSSYEQYF. CDR3 bases: TGCGCCAGCAACTTGGGAATTCAGGGGTCTTCCTACGAGCAGTACTTC.

This clone came up a few times. The rearrangement uses TRBV19 and TRBJ1-5, with D possibly matching TRBD1 (5 bases). Trimming shortened V by 1 base and J by 9 bases, and 10 bases separated the two germline ends. This CDR3 contains 13 residues. From germline, CDR1 is LNHDA and CDR2 SQIVND (reference sequence). This CDR3 reads CASSIGPGGPQHF. The CDR3 DNA is TGTGCCAGTAGTATAGGCCCCGGGGGGCCCCAGCATTTT.

The V and J genes are TRBV7-6 and TRBJ2-7; D is possibly TRBD2 (5 bases). Between the trimmed V and J ends, which lost 7 bases and 4 bases, there was a span of 23 bases. CDR1 SGHVS and CDR2 FNYEAQ come from the germline V gene. The CDR3 runs 16 residues. The CDR3 nucleotides are TGTGCCAGCACCCGAGGACGGGGAGACGGAGTATACGAGCAGTACTTC. This encodes CASTRGRGDGVYEQYF. The whole variable domain, filled in from reference TRBV7-6 and TRBJ2-7, reads GAGVSQSPRYKVTKRGQDVALRCDPISGHVSLYWYRQALGQGPEFLTYFNYEAQQDKSGLPNDRFSAERPEGSISTLTIQRTEQRDSAMYRCASTRGRGDGVYEQYFGPGTRLTVT.

The chain has TRBV7-3 and TRBJ2-6; 7 bases line up with TRBD1. The V gene end was trimmed by 5 bases and the J gene end by 1 base; junction bases not matched to a gene: 5. The CDR3 loop spans 16 amino acids. Germline values: CDR1 SGHTA, CDR2 FQGTGA. The CDR3 reads CASSPRQGSGANVLTF. DNA for the CDR3: TGTGCCAGCAGCCCACGACAGGGATCTGGGGCCAACGTCCTGACTTTC.

The chain couples TRBV5-6 to TRBJ2-3, with a tentative D call TRBD2 (6 bases). CDR3 length: 13 residues. Germline V gives CDR1 SGHDT, CDR2 YYEEEE. V was cut by 4 bases and J by 3 bases, with 9 bases left in between. CDR3 sequence reads: CASSVGRTDTQYF. In DNA, the CDR3 is TGTGCCAGCAGCGTGGGGAGGACAGATACGCAGTATTTT.